The 30 T cell receptor beta chains below were found in one sample sequenced in a study of blood T cell repertoires in COVID-19. Some clones are missing from TCRdb's copy, which holds only in-frame ones; the method was immunoSEQ multiplex PCR. This table has about 480,000 clones, roughly 90% appearing once. The sample was PBMCs or T cells enriched from blood (not recorded which). The receptor source for this set is a woman in her forties who had recovered from COVID-19.

The chain is built from TRBV5-1 and TRBJ1-2, with D possibly matching TRBD1 (5 bases). Germline assignment: CDR1 SGHRS and CDR2 YFSETQ. The germline V and J ends were trimmed by 0 bases and 3 bases, with 9 bases remaining between them. This CDR3 has 14 residues. The CDR3 loop is CASSLVSTDYGYTF. Here the CDR3 DNA reads TGCGCCAGCAGCTTGGTTTCGACAGACTATGGCTACACCTTC.

The rearrangement uses TRBV12-5 and TRBJ2-4, with 8 bases aligning to TRBD2. J was trimmed by 1 base and V by 2 bases; bases with no gene match: 4. Germline V CDR1 and CDR2: LGHNT, FRNRAP. The CDR3 has 16 amino acids. In DNA form, the CDR3 reads TGTGCTAGTGGTTTGAGAGCGGGAGTGGCCAAAAACATTCAGTACTTC. The encoded protein is CASGLRAGVAKNIQYF.

The chain joins TRBV5-1 to TRBJ2-7; tentatively, D is TRBD2 (6 bases). V was trimmed by 4 bases and J by 3 bases, leaving 20 bases between them. Germline V gene sequence: CDR1 SGHRS, CDR2 YFSETQ. CDR3 length equals 16 residues. CDR3 DNA sequence: TGCGCCAGCAGCCATGGGCGGGGCAGCCCTAACTACGAGCAGTACTTC. Amino acid sequence: CASSHGRGSPNYEQYF.

The chain couples TRBV24-1 to TRBJ2-7, with 14 positions matching TRBD2. V lost 8 bases and J lost 4; bases outside the gene matches: 9. Germline V lookup: CDR1 KGHDR, CDR2 SFDVKD. The CDR3 consists of 16 residues. CDR3 protein: CATKGTSGRSRYEQYF. The CDR3 DNA follows: TGTGCCACCAAGGGGACTAGCGGGAGATCGCGATACGAGCAGTACTTC.

This sequence joins TRBV9 and TRBJ2-3, with 8 nucleotides matching TRBD1. Trimming removed 4 bases from V and 4 bases from J; junction bases left unmatched: 11. From germline, CDR1 is SGDLS and CDR2 YYNGEE. The CDR3 spans 16 residues. The CDR3: CASSTQTGVMADTQYF. CDR3 bases: TGTGCCAGCAGCACCCAGACAGGGGTGATGGCAGATACGCAGTATTTT.

The CDR3 nucleotides are TGTGCCAGCAGCTTCGGGACAGAGCGTGACCAGTACTTC. Its translation is CASSFGTERDQYF. This chain connects TRBV7-2 to TRBJ2-5; 7 bases are shared with TRBD1. Germline-derived CDR1 and CDR2 are SGHTA and FQGNSA. V shed 3 bases and J 10 bases; nucleotides not matched to a gene: 8. The CDR3 totals 13 residues.

The rearrangement links TRBV10-1 to TRBJ1-1; D not resolved. The germline V gene has CDR1 WNHNN and CDR2 SYGVQD (reference sequence). The CDR3 contains 13 residues. V lost 11 bases, J lost 4 bases, and 17 bases lay in between. DNA for the CDR3: TGCGCCGTCGGCCCCAGCGGTTCCACTGAAGCTTTCTTT. The encoded protein is CAVGPSGSTEAFF.

The CDR3 DNA sequence: TGTGCCACCAGACAGGGGGCGCGTAGAGACATTCAGTACTTC. It encodes CATRQGARRDIQYF. The gene calls are TRBV15 and TRBJ2-4; 9 bases match TRBD1. Germline values: CDR1 LNHNV, CDR2 YYDKDF (reference sequence). The CDR3 has 14 residues. The junction had 8 bases not matched to a gene; V was cut back by 6 bases and J by 8 bases.

The sample holds one count of this clone. The CDR3 DNA follows: TGTGCCAGCAGTTACTGGCGGAACAATGAGCAGTTCTTC. It encodes CASSYWRNNEQFF. The chain couples TRBV6-5 to TRBJ2-1, with no clear D. Trimming removed 1 base from V and 5 bases from J, with 6 bases in between. Germline values: CDR1 MNHEY, CDR2 SVGAGI. The CDR3 is 13 amino acids.

This clone showed up just once. The chain combines TRBV7-8 with TRBJ2-7; tentative D call: TRBD1 (5 bases). Germline loops: CDR1 SGHVS, CDR2 FQNEAQ. This CDR3 has 12 amino acids. Trimming stripped 5 bases from V and 4 bases from J, with 9 bases between. CDR3 nucleotides: TGTGCCAGCAGCAACAACAGGTACGAGCAGTACTTC. Its translation: CASSNNRYEQYF.

The chain joins TRBV3-1 (or the pseudogene TRBV3-2) to TRBJ1-5; 10 bases agree with TRBD1. The germline CDR1 and CDR2 sequences are LGHDT and YNNKEL (reference sequence). This CDR3 has 12 amino acids. V shed 8 bases and J 11 bases; nucleotides not matched to a gene: 6. For the CDR3, the DNA is TGTGCCAGCGGGGGACAGGGGCGGGCCCAGCATTTT. Its protein is CASGGQGRAQHF.

The chain employs TRBV5-4 and TRBJ2-5; D not resolved. V was shortened by 6 bases and J by 1 base, with 7 bases between the two germline ends. The CDR3 runs to 12 residues. The germline CDR1 and CDR2 sequences are SGHNT and YYREEE (reference sequence). CDR3 coding DNA: TGTGCCAGCAACGACTTCCAAGAGACCCAGTACTTC. Translated: CASNDFQETQYF. The variable domain in full, completed from reference TRBV5-4 and TRBJ2-5, reads ETGVTQSPTHLIKTRGQQVTLRCSSQSGHNTVSWYQQALGQGPQFIFQYYREEENGRGNFPPRFSGLQFPNYSSELNVNALELDDSALYLCASNDFQETQYFGPGTRLLVL.

This chain connects TRBV11-3 to TRBJ1-4; D is unresolved. V was clipped by 3 bases and J by 8 bases, with 16 bases between them. This CDR3 region has 15 residues. The germline gives CDR1 SGHNT, CDR2 YENEEA. In nucleotides, the CDR3 is TGTGCCAGCAGCTTTGGAACGGACTTAGGGGAAAAACTGTTTTTT. It encodes CASSFGTDLGEKLFF.

The chain recombines TRBV12-5 with TRBJ1-2, with D possibly being TRBD1 (6 bases). The germline V gene encodes CDR1 LGHNT and CDR2 FRNRAP. The ends were cut back, 0 bases at V and 0 bases at J, with 20 bases in the middle. The length of the CDR3 is 19 residues. This chain's CDR3 is CASGLVRRGSFLANYGYTF. DNA for the CDR3: TGTGCTAGTGGTTTGGTACGAAGGGGGTCCTTTCTAGCTAACTATGGCTACACCTTC.

The gene calls are TRBV10-3 and TRBJ1-6, with 9 bases fitting TRBD1. This CDR3 region has 14 residues. Looked up from germline, CDR1 is ENHRY and CDR2 is SYGVKD. With 6 bases clipped from V and 5 bases from J, the junction kept 2 bases outside the gene matches. The CDR3 nucleotides are TGTGCCATCAGGAGGACAGGGGATAATTCACCCCTCCACTTT. Amino acids: CAIRRTGDNSPLHF.

J is TRBJ2-1 and V is TRBV29-1; 7 nucleotides match TRBD1. The CDR3 runs to 11 residues. The germline CDR1 and CDR2 sequences are SQVTM and ANQGSEA. Losses at the gene ends were 7 bases for V and 8 bases for J; bases not matched to a gene: 5. For the CDR3, the DNA is TGCAGCGCCCAGGGGGAGCATGAGCAGTTCTTC. This codes for CSAQGEHEQFF.

The rearrangement links TRBV5-5 to TRBJ2-1, with a possible D match to TRBD2 (6 bases). From germline, CDR1 is SGHKS and CDR2 YYEKEE (reference sequence). The CDR3 is 16 residues long. Trimming shortened V by 4 bases and J by 0 bases, and 14 bases separated the two germline ends. The CDR3: CASSPGGSGSYNEQFF. The CDR3 DNA is TGTGCCAGCAGCCCCGGGGGTAGCGGCTCCTACAATGAGCAGTTCTTC.

The J gene is TRBJ2-7, the V gene TRBV19; a weak D match, TRBD2 (6 bases). The CDR3 loop spans 13 amino acids. Per germline, CDR1 LNHDA and CDR2 SQIVND (reference sequence). Deletions cut 2 bases from V and 5 bases from J, with 10 bases between. CDR3 bases: TGTGCCAGTAGTATAACAAGGAGGGACGAGCAGTACTTC. Translated, it gives CASSITRRDEQYF.

The chain combines TRBV30 with TRBJ2-1; 7 nucleotides align to TRBD2. The CDR3 consists of 17 residues. Germline CDR1 is GTSNPN and CDR2 is SVGIG (reference sequence). The J segment lost 1 base and the V segment lost 4 bases, leaving 13 bases of the junction unmatched. The DNA for the CDR3 is TGTGCCTGGATAGGCGGGAGAGGCGGAACGTCCTACAATGAGCAGTTCTTC. It is translated as CAWIGGRGGTSYNEQFF.

The chain has TRBV5-8 and TRBJ2-2; TRBD2 matches at 14 bases. V dropped 0 bases and J dropped 1; count of bases not matched to a gene: 5. The CDR3 spans 19 residues. The V gene's germline CDR1 is SGHTS and CDR2 YDEGEE. CDR3 in DNA: TGTGCCAGCAGCTTGGTCCGACTAGCGGGAGGGCGGAACACCGGGGAGCTGTTTTTT. Amino acids: CASSLVRLAGGRNTGELFF.

The chain is built from TRBV7-2 and TRBJ1-2, with 12 nucleotides matching TRBD1. CDR1 and CDR2 (germline): SGHTA, FQGNSA. V lost 2 bases and J lost 8; bases outside the gene matches: 18. The CDR3 runs 19 residues. The CDR3 loop reads CASSLSAGTGGAGKLGYTF. CDR3 coding DNA: TGTGCCAGCAGCTTATCGGCGGGGACAGGGGGCGCCGGGAAATTGGGCTACACCTTC. The variable domain in full, completed from reference TRBV7-2 and TRBJ1-2, reads GAGVSQSPSNKVTEKGKDVELRCDPISGHTALYWYRQSLGQGLEFLIYFQGNSAPDKSGLPSDRFSAERTGGSVSTLTIQRTQQEDSAVYLCASSLSAGTGGAGKLGYTFGSGTRLTVV.

The chain joins TRBV27 to TRBJ1-4; D gene ambiguous. The CDR3 runs 14 residues. CDR1 MNHEY and CDR2 SMNVEV come from the germline V gene (reference sequence). The ends were cut back, 6 bases at V and 0 bases at J, with 8 bases in the middle. CDR3 coding DNA: TGTGCCAGCAGACCGGTACCAACTAATGAAAAACTGTTTTTT. This gives the protein CASRPVPTNEKLFF.

This clone has only a few counts. This chain connects TRBV27 to TRBJ2-1; a weak D match, TRBD2 (6 bases). CDR1 is MNHEY and CDR2 is SMNVEV in the germline V gene (reference sequence). Trimming cost V 3 bases and J 3 bases, with 12 bases left between them. This CDR3 comprises 15 residues. CDR3 sequence (DNA): TGTGCCAGCAGTTTCGCCGGGACTCGCTACAATGAGCAGTTCTTC. It encodes CASSFAGTRYNEQFF.

The V gene is TRBV7-8, the J gene TRBJ1-4; 8 bases are shared with TRBD1. The CDR3 length is 13 residues. The V and J ends lost 6 bases and 8 bases, in that order; junction bases with no gene match: 5. The germline V gene has CDR1 SGHVS and CDR2 FQNEAQ. CDR3: CASRTGVGEKLFF. CDR3 sequence (DNA): TGTGCCAGCAGGACAGGGGTAGGCGAAAAACTGTTTTTT.

The chain couples TRBV3-1 (or the pseudogene TRBV3-2) to TRBJ2-5; D is perhaps TRBD2 (6 bases). Germline CDR1 is LGHDT and CDR2 is YNNKEL (reference sequence). This CDR3 is built from 15 residues. V was clipped by 2 bases and J by 3 bases, with 13 bases between them. The CDR3 loop reads CASSQRTGSEETQYF. The DNA of the CDR3 is TGTGCCAGCAGCCAAAGAACCGGGAGTGAAGAGACCCAGTACTTC.

The CDR3 coding sequence is TGCGCCAGCAGCTTGGCCCGCAGGGAAGAGACCCAGTACTTC. It translates to CASSLARREETQYF. This chain joins TRBV5-1 and TRBJ2-5; TRBD1 is a possible D gene (5 bases). V lost 0 bases to trimming and J lost 3 bases, with 9 bases between them. The CDR3 covers 14 residues. Germline V gene lookup returns CDR1 SGHRS and CDR2 YFSETQ. The whole variable domain, remainder taken from reference TRBV5-1 and TRBJ2-5, is KAGVTQTPRYLIKTRGQQVTLSCSPISGHRSVSWYQQTPGQGLQFLFEYFSETQRNKGNFPGRFSGRQFSNSRSEMNVSTLELGDSALYLCASSLARREETQYFGPGTRLLVL.

The chain combines TRBV10-3 with TRBJ1-3, with a weak D call TRBD1 (6 bases). From germline, CDR1 is ENHRY and CDR2 SYGVKD. Trimming removed 8 bases from V and 3 bases from J, with 11 bases in between. This CDR3 is 13 amino acids long. The chain's CDR3 is CAIRAGVGNTIYF. The CDR3 DNA sequence: TGTGCCATCCGGGCAGGGGTTGGAAACACCATATATTTT.

This clone is a singleton in its sample. The gene calls are TRBV7-6 and TRBJ1-6, with D possibly being TRBD1 (6 bases). The germline V and J ends were trimmed by 5 bases and 5 bases, with 13 bases remaining between them. The CDR3 spans 15 residues. Germline loops: CDR1 SGHVS, CDR2 FNYEAQ. Written as DNA, the CDR3 is TGTGCCAGCAGCCGTTCCGGACAGAATAATTCACCCCTCCACTTT. It codes for CASSRSGQNNSPLHF.

V is TRBV12-3 or TRBV12-4 and J is TRBJ2-3; D is perhaps TRBD2 (5 bases). Deletions cut 5 bases from V and 10 bases from J, with 10 bases between. This CDR3 has 11 amino acids. The CDR3 spells CASSPGRAQYF. The CDR3 region has the DNA TGTGCCAGCAGTCCGGGAAGGGCGCAGTATTTT.

This chain connects TRBV6-6 to TRBJ2-1, with TRBD2 identical over 7 bases. The CDR3 spans 15 residues. Losses at the gene ends were 5 bases for V and 7 bases for J; bases not matched to a gene: 11. CDR1 is MNHNY and CDR2 is SVGAGI in the germline V gene (reference sequence). The DNA of the CDR3 is TGTGCCAGCAGTGTGGGGAGGGAGGGCCTGAATGAGCAGTTCTTC. Protein product: CASSVGREGLNEQFF.